This paragraph covers one T cell receptor (beta chain) sequence. The V gene lost 1 base and the J gene lost 3 bases, with 16 bases spanning the gap. Germline-derived CDR1 and CDR2 are GTSNPN and SVGIG (reference sequence). The CDR3 length is 15 residues. Participant age was about 18 to 89 years, and participants resided in fewer than 25 US areas. Under the authors' procedure: Reference gene primer amplification gave nucleated cell count estimates. The repertoire was sequenced with immunoSEQ multiplex PCR; TCRdb's copy has only in-frame clones and lacks some. That table furnishes V, J and clone size, whereas the DNA furnished D and trimming. The data contain about 200,000 clones, roughly nine tenths of them singletons. The source of the sample is a study of blood T cell repertoires in COVID-19. Study in general: Samples came from the United States, Italy and Spain, spanning acute and convalescent COVID-19.

The gene calls are TRBV30 and TRBJ2-7, with D possibly matching TRBD2 (6 bases). What was sequenced was PBMCs or T cells enriched from blood (not recorded which). The TCR comes from a woman in her thirties or forties with acute COVID-19. CDR3 DNA: TGTGCCTGGAGTGCGGGGCCACTAGCTTTCTACGAGCAGTACTTC. Translating it yields CAWSAGPLAFYEQYF.